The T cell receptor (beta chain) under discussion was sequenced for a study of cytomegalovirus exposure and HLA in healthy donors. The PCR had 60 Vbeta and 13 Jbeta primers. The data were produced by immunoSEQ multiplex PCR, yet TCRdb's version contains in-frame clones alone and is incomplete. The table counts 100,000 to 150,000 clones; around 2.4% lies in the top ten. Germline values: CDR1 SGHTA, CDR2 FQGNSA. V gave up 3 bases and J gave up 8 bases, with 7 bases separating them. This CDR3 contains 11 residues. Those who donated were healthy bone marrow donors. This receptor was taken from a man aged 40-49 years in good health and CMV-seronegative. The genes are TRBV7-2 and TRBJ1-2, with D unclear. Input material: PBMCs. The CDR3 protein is CASSLYAGYTF. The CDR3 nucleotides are TGTGCCAGCAGCTTGTATGCGGGCTACACCTTC.